Sequencing of this TCR beta chain was carried out in a study of blood T cell repertoires in COVID-19 (TCRdb year 2020). Looking at the study overall: Samples from collaborators originated in the United States, Italy and Spain and spanned both the acute and convalescent phases of COVID-19. The material from the prospective study consisted of cDNA or gDNA derived from T cells, B-cell-depleted T cells, or PBMCs. The dataset comprised deeply sampled blood TCRbeta repertoires from subjects exposed to, actively infected with, or recovered from COVID-19. The repertoires were made available in a free public database intended to serve as a resource for research on the immune response to SARS-CoV-2. The samples were drawn from the first 160 participants of the ongoing ImmuneRACE study and from over 950 subjects provided by 6 global collaborators. Sample metadata almost always included a de-identified subject ID, COVID-19 status, age in years and sex. HLA class I and class II types, where available, came from metadata supplied by the sample provider rather than from assay-based typing. Paper-wide results and their limitations: The amount of clinical and demographic metadata varied by source and participant and was provided uncurated.

TCRbeta CDR3 regions were amplified from genomic DNA by means of the immunoSEQ Assay, a bias-controlled multiplex PCR. The original pipeline was this. Within the assay, amplification of reference gene primers was used to estimate how many nucleated cells each sample contained. To quantify the absolute abundance of each unique TCRbeta CDR3 rearrangement, sequence reads were collapsed and filtered. For each sample, productive Simpson clonality was calculated as the square root of Simpson's diversity index over productive rearrangements. Not all clones reach the TCRdb copy of this immuneACCESS table, which keeps in-frame sequences only. Checked studies attribute under half of the gap to unresolved V genes and leave the rest unexplained. V, J and clone size are taken as reported in that table, and D and trimming were inferred from the DNA itself. This sample is represented by approximately 240,000 clones; around 85% of them were singletons. The ten largest clones capture roughly 4.2% of the sample.

Of note for this clone: There is no known antigen for this receptor. The input lacks base qualities; no much larger clone sits a single base away.

From cysteine to phenylalanine, the CDR3 is 15 amino acids long. This entry keeps only the CDR3 DNA: 45 bases, framed from base 1. Looking up the germline V gene (reference sequence) yields CDR1 LNHNV and CDR2 YYDKDF. V sheds 5 bases and J sheds 9 bases, leaving 20 bases between their ends. The collaborating institutions used their own protocols to collect whole blood in K2EDTA tubes. For TCRbeta analysis, collaborator samples were shipped as frozen whole blood, as isolated PBMCs, or as DNA extracted from either sample type. This clonotype was obtained from a woman between 40 and 50 years old with active or convalescent COVID-19. The chain is assembled from TRBV15 and TRBJ1-5, and perhaps TRBD1 as D gene, on 5 matching bases. The material sequenced was peripheral blood. The CDR3 protein: CATSPRVRGQGPQHF. The bases read TGTGCCACCAGCCCCCGTGTCCGTGGTCAGGGGCCCCAGCATTTT. This CDR3, with the reference TRBV15 and TRBJ1-5 proteins standing in past its ends, gives the full variable domain DAMVIQNPRYQVTQFGKPVTLSCSQTLNHNVMYWYQQKSSQAPKLLFHYYDKDFNNEADTPDNFQSRRPNTSFCFLDIRSPGLGDTAMYLCATSPRVRGQGPQHFGDGTRLSIL.